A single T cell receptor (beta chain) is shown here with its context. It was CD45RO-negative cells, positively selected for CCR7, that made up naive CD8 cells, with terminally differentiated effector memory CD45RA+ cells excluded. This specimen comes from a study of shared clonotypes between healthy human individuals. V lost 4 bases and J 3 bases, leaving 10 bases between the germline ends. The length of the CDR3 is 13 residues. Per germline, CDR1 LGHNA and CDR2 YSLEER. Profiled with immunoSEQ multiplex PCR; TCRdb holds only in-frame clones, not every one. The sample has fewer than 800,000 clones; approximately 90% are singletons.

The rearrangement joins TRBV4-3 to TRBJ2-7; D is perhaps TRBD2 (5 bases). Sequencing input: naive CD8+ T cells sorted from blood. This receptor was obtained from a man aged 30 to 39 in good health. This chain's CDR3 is CASSPYAGYEQYF. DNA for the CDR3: TGCGCCAGCAGCCCATATGCGGGCTACGAGCAGTACTTC.